This passage covers 12 T cell receptor beta chains from one sample sequenced in a study of blood T cell repertoires in COVID-19. TCRdb keeps only in-frame clones here, not all; method: immunoSEQ multiplex PCR. This sample has 200,000 to 250,000 clones, with around 88% found just once. Sequenced input: peripheral blood. These receptors were obtained from a man in his fifties or sixties with active or convalescent COVID-19.

J is TRBJ2-2 and V is TRBV30; D not certain. The CDR3 sequence is 12 residues long. The V gene lost 5 bases and the J gene lost 9 bases, with 13 bases spanning the gap. CDR1 is GTSNPN, CDR2 SVGIG, per germline (reference sequence). This CDR3 reads CAWGVVGWELFF. CDR3 nucleotide sequence: TGTGCCTGGGGGGTCGTCGGTTGGGAGCTGTTTTTT. The variable domain in full, completed from reference TRBV30 and TRBJ2-2, reads SQTIHQWPATLVQPVGSPLSLECTVEGTSNPNLYWYRQAAGRGLQLLFYSVGIGQISSEVPQNLSASRPQDRQFILSSKKLLLSDSGFYLCAWGVVGWELFFGEGSRLTVL.

V gene TRBV18 combines with J gene TRBJ1-1; D unclear. V was cut by 2 bases and J by 0 bases, with 13 bases left in between. From germline, CDR1 is KGHSH and CDR2 LQKENI. CDR3 length: 16 residues. The CDR3 here is CASSPTTPSVNTEAFF. The CDR3 nucleotides are TGTGCCAGCTCACCAACCACGCCGTCAGTGAACACTGAAGCTTTCTTT.

V usage is TRBV13 and J usage is TRBJ1-2, with 9 bases matching TRBD1. There are 15 residues in the CDR3. Germline V gene sequence: CDR1 PRHDT, CDR2 FYEKMQ (reference sequence). Trimming at V came to 3 bases and at J to 0 bases, leaving 2 bases not matched to a gene. The CDR3 region is CASSLGTGSNYGYTF. The DNA of the CDR3 is TGTGCCAGCAGCTTGGGGACAGGGTCTAACTATGGCTACACCTTC.

The chain has TRBV7-8 and TRBJ1-1; TRBD1 agrees at 7 bases. The germline V gene has CDR1 SGHVS and CDR2 FQNEAQ. This CDR3 spans 15 amino acids. V was pared by 2 bases and J by 2 bases, with 5 bases of the junction left unmatched. The CDR3 nucleotides are TGTGCCAGCAGCTTAAGAGGGACAGTAAACACTGAAGCTTTCTTT. This codes for CASSLRGTVNTEAFF.

The count of this clone is one. The V gene is TRBV5-8, the J gene TRBJ1-2, with a tentative D call TRBD1 (6 bases). The CDR3 covers 14 residues. Germline CDR1 and CDR2: SGHTS and YDEGEE. Between the trimmed V and J ends, which lost 4 bases and 0 bases, there was a span of 10 bases. The CDR3 reads CASSRRTANYGYTF. The CDR3 DNA reads as TGTGCCAGCAGCCGACGGACAGCTAACTATGGCTACACCTTC. Filled out from reference TRBV5-8 and TRBJ1-2, the complete variable domain reads EAGVTQSPTHLIKTRGQQATLRCSPISGHTSVYWYQQALGLGLQFLLWYDEGEERNRGNFPPRFSGRQFPNYSSELNVNALELEDSALYLCASSRRTANYGYTFGSGTRLTVV.

This clone was counted a few times. The chain combines TRBV27 with TRBJ1-2, with a possible D match to TRBD1 (6 bases). CDR1 MNHEY and CDR2 SMNVEV come from the germline V gene (reference sequence). This CDR3 region has 16 residues. Trimming took 8 bases from V and 6 from J, leaving 25 bases between them. For the CDR3, the DNA is TGTGCCAGCCGGCGACAGGCCCTTATACCCTTTGATGGCTACACCTTC. Its protein is CASRRQALIPFDGYTF.

This chain links TRBV25-1 with TRBJ1-2; D call uncertain. This CDR3 region has 14 residues. V lost 3 bases to trimming and J lost 6 bases, with 14 bases between them. Germline assignment: CDR1 MGHDK and CDR2 SYGVNS. The CDR3 sequence: CASSEAVGSHGYTF. The CDR3 DNA follows: TGTGCCAGCAGTGAGGCGGTTGGGAGTCATGGCTACACCTTC.

The gene calls are TRBV3-1 (or the pseudogene TRBV3-2) and TRBJ2-3, with D possibly TRBD1 on 6 matching bases. The CDR3 covers 15 residues. Germline V gene sequence: CDR1 LGHDT, CDR2 YNNKEL (reference sequence). V was shortened by 3 bases and J by 1 base, with 11 bases between the two germline ends. CDR3 DNA sequence: TGTGCCAGCAGCCAGGTACACAGGGGCACAGATACGCAGTATTTT. The encoded protein is CASSQVHRGTDTQYF.

The chain links TRBV7-3 to TRBJ2-7, with 12 bases that match TRBD1. This CDR3 has 15 residues. The J segment lost 0 bases and the V segment lost 6 bases, leaving 3 bases of the junction unmatched. Looked up from germline, CDR1 is SGHTA and CDR2 is FQGTGA. CDR3 sequence: CASSGGQGASYEQYF. The CDR3 DNA is TGTGCCAGCAGTGGGGGACAGGGGGCCTCCTACGAGCAGTACTTC. The full variable domain, with the rest looked up from reference TRBV7-3 and TRBJ2-7, is GAGVSQTPSNKVTEKGKYVELRCDPISGHTALYWYRQSLGQGPEFLIYFQGTGAADDSGLPNDRFFAVRPEGSVSTLKIQRTERGDSAVYLCASSGGQGASYEQYFGPGTRLTVT.

The rearrangement links TRBV19 to TRBJ2-7; 11 nucleotides line up with TRBD1. Losses at the gene ends were 4 bases for V and 7 bases for J; bases not matched to a gene: 9. This CDR3 is built from 15 residues. CDR1 and CDR2 from the germline V gene are LNHDA and SQIVND (reference sequence). CDR3 sequence reads: CASSSPGQGGEEQYF. The DNA for the CDR3 is TGTGCCAGTAGTAGCCCGGGACAGGGGGGGGAGGAGCAGTACTTC. Together with reference TRBV19 and TRBJ2-7, the CDR3 gives the full variable domain: DGGITQSPKYLFRKEGQNVTLSCEQNLNHDAMYWYRQDPGQGLRLIYYSQIVNDFQKGDIAEGYSVSREKKESFPLTVTSAQKNPTAFYLCASSSPGQGGEEQYFGPGTRLTVT.

V and J are TRBV10-2 and TRBJ1-6; 9 bases match TRBD1. The V segment lost 10 bases and the J segment 9 bases; nucleotides outside the gene matches: 7. The germline V gene has CDR1 WSHSY and CDR2 SAAADI. This CDR3 is 13 amino acids long. This chain's CDR3 is CATYDRGFSPLHF. As DNA, the CDR3 is TGCGCCACCTACGACAGGGGGTTTTCACCCCTCCACTTT.

This chain joins TRBV30 and TRBJ2-2, with D uncertain. The germline V gene encodes CDR1 GTSNPN and CDR2 SVGIG (reference sequence). The ends were cut back, 7 bases at V and 0 bases at J, with 12 bases in the middle. The CDR3 extends over 14 amino acids. CDR3 nucleotide sequence: TGTGCCTTCCCAGTTAATCCGAACACCGGGGAGCTGTTTTTT. It translates to CAFPVNPNTGELFF. The whole variable domain, remainder taken from reference TRBV30 and TRBJ2-2, is SQTIHQWPATLVQPVGSPLSLECTVEGTSNPNLYWYRQAAGRGLQLLFYSVGIGQISSEVPQNLSASRPQDRQFILSSKKLLLSDSGFYLCAFPVNPNTGELFFGEGSRLTVL.